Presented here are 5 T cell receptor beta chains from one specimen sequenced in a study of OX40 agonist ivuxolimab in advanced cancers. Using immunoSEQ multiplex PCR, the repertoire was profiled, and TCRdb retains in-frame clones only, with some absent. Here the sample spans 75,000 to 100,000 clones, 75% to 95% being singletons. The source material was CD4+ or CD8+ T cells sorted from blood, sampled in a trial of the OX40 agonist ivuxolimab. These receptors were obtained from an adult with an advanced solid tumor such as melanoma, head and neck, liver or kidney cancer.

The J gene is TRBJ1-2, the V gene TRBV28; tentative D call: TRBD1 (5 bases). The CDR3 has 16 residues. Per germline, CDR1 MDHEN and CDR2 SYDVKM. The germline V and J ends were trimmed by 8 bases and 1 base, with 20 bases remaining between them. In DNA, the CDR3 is TGTGCCAGCCATACACCCAGGGCAGGCCATAACTATGGCTACACCTTC. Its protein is CASHTPRAGHNYGYTF.

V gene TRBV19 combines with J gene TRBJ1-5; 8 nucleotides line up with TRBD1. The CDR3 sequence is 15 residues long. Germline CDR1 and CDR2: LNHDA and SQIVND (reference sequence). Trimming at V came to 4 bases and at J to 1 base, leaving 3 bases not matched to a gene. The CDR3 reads CASSTRQGSNQPQHF. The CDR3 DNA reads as TGTGCCAGTAGTACCCGACAGGGGAGCAATCAGCCCCAGCATTTT.

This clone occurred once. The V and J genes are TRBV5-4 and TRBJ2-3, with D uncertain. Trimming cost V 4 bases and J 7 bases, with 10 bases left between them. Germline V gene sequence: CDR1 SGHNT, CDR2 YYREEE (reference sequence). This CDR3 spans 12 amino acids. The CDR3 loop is CASSQSSNTQYF. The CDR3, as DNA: TGTGCCAGCAGCCAGTCCTCGAATACGCAGTATTTT.

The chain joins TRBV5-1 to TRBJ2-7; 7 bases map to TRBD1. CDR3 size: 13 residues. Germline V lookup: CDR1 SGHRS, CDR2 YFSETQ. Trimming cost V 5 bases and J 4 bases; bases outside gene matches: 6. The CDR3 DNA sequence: TGCGCCAGCAGACCCCAGACAGGGTACGAGCAGTACTTC. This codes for CASRPQTGYEQYF.

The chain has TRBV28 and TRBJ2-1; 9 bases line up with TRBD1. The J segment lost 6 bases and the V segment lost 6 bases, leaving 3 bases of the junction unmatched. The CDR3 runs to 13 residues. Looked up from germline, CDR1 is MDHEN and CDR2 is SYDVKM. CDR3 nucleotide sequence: TGTGCCAGCAGGGGGACAGGGAGCAATGAGCAGTTCTTC. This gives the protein CASRGTGSNEQFF.